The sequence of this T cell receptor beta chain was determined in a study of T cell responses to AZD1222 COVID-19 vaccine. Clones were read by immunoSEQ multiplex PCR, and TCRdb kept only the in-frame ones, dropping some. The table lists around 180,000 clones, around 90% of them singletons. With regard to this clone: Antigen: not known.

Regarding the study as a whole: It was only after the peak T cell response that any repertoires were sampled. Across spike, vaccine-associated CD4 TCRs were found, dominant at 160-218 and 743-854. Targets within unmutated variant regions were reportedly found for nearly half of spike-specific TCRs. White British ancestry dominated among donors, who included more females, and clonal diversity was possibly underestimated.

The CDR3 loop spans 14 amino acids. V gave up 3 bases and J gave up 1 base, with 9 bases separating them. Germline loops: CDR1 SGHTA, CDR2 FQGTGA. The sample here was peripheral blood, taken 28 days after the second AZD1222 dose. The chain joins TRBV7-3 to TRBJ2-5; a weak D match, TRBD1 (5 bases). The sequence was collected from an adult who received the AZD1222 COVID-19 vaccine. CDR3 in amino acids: CASSFQGSQETQYF. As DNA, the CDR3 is TGTGCCAGCAGCTTCCAGGGCTCCCAAGAGACCCAGTACTTC.